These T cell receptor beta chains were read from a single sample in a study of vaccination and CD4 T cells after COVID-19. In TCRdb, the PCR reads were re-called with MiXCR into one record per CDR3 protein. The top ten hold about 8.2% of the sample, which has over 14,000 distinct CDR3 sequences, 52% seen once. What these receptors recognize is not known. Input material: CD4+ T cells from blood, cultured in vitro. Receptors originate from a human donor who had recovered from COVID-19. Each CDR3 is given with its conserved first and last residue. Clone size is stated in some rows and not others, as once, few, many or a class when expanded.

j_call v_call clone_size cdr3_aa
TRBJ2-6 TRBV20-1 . CSARTGGSSGANVLTF
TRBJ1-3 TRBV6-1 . CASRAVGNTIYF
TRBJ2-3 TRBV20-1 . CSARYLASGGSEGTDTQYF
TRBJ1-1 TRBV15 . CATSRGDRTEAFF
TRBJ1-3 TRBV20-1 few CSALDRHSGNTIYF
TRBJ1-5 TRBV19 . CASSITGGAGNQPQHF
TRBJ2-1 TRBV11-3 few CASSLTSGGYNEQFF
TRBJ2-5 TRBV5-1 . CASSLPSSGGAQETQYF
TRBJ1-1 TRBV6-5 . CASSLQGKTFF
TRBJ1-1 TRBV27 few CASSARGRTEAFF
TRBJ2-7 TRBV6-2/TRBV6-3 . CASSYSSWLRGFYEQYF
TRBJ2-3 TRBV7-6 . CASSLALLGDTQYF
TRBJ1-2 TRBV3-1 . CASSQDQSYGYTF
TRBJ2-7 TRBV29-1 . CSVEVTGGSSQYF
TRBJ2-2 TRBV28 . CASNRGKGTGELFF
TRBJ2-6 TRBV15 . CATSGRGQGANVLTF
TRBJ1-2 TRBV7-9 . CASSLLGAGGYTF
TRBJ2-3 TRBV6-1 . CASSEKARGATDTQYF
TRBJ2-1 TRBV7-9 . CASSSRGTSRNEQFF
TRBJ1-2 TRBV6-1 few CASSEAYRASDGYTF
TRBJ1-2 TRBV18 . CASSPRTGRRSYGYTF
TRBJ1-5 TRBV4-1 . CASSQDGQTNQPQHF
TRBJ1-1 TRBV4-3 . CASSQDPPRAGATRVNTEAFF
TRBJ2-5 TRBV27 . CASSLFGRQETQYF
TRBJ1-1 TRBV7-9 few CASSDLDRGVTEAFF
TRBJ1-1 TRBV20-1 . CSARGYGDTEAFF
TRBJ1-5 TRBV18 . CASSPPGRANQPQHF